This entry concerns a single T cell receptor (beta chain). These data belong to a study of blood T cell repertoires in COVID-19. Study-wide context: COVID-19 samples from acute and convalescent phases originated in the United States, Italy and Spain. PBMCs, B-cell-depleted T cells, or T cells provided the cDNA or gDNA that made up the material.

Authors' data handling: Amplification of reference gene primers was used by the study to estimate nucleated cell counts. TCRdb's table, derived via immunoSEQ multiplex PCR, lists solely in-frame clones and lacks some. V and J calls and clone size come straight from that table; D and trimming were deduced from the DNA. The sample contains about 98,000 clones, over 75% of which appear only once. The source of this sequence is a woman older than 75 with acute or convalescent COVID-19. The sample comprised peripheral blood.

CDR3 sequence (DNA): TGTGCCACCAGCAGGATAACAGGGGTGGGTGGCTACACCTTC. This codes for CATSRITGVGGYTF. The V and J genes are TRBV15 and TRBJ1-2, with TRBD1 matching 7 bases. Trimming cost V 3 bases and J 7 bases; bases outside gene matches: 8. In germline, CDR1 is LNHNV, CDR2 YYDKDF (reference sequence). The CDR3 spans 14 residues.